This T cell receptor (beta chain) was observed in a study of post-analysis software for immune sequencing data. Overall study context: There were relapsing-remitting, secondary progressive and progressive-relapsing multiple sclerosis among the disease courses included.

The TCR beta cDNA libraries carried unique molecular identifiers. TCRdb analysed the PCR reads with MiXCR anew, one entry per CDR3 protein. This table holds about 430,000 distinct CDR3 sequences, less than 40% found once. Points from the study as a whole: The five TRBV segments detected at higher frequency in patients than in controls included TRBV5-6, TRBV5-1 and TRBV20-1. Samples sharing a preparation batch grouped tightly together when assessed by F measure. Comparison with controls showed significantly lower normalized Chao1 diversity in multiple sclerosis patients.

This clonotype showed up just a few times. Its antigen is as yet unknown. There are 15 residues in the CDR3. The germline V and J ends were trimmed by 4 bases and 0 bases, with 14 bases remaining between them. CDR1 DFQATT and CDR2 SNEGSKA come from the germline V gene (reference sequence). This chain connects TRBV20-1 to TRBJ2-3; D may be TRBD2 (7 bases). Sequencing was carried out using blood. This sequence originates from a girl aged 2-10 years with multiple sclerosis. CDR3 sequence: CSATWGGASTDTQYF. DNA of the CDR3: TGCAGTGCTACATGGGGGGGGGCTAGCACAGATACGCAGTATTTT.